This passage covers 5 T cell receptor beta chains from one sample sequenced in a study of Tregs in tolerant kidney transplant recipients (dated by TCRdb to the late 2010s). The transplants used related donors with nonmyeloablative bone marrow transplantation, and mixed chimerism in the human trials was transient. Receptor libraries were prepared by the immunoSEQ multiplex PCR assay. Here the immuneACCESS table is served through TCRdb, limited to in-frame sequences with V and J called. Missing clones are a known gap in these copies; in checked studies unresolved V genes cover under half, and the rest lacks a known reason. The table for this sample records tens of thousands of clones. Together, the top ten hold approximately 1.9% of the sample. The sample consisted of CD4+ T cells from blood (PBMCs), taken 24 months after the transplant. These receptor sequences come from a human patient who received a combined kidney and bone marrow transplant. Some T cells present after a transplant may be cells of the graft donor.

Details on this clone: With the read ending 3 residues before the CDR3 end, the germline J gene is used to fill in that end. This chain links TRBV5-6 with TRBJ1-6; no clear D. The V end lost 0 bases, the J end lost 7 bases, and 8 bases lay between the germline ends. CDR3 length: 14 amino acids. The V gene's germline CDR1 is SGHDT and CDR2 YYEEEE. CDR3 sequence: CASSLGAGNSPLHF. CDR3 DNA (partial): TGTGCCAGCAGCTTGGGCGCGGGGAATTCACCC.

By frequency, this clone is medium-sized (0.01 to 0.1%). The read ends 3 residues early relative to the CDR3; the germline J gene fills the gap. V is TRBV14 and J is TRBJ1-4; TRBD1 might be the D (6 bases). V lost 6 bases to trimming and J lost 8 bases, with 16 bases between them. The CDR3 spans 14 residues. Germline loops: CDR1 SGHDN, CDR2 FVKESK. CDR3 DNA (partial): TGTGCCAGCAGGAAAGGGGGGGCACTCGAAAAA. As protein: CASRKGGALEK. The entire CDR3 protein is CASRKGGALEKLFF.

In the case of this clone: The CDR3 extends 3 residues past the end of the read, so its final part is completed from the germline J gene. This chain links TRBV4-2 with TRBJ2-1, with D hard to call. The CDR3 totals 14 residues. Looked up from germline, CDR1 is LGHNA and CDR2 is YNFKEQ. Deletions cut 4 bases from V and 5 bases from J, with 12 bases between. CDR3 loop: CASSPRRQNNEQFF. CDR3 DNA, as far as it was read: TGTGCCAGCAGCCCCCGGCGGCAAAACAATGAG.

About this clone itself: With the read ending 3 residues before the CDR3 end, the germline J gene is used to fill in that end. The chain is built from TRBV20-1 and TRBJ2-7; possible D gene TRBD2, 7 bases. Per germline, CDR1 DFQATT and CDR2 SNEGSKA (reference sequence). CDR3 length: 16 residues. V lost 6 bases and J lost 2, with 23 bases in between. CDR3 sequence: CSATQGRGAGAYEQYF. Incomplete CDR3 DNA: TGCAGTGCCACCCAGGGCCGGGGGGCGGGGGCCTACGAG.

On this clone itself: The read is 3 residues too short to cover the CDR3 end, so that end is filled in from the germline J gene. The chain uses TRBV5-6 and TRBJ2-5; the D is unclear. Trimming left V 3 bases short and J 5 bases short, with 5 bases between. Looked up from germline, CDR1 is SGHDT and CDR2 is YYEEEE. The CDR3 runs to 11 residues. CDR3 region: CASSSGETQYF. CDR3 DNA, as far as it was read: TGTGCCAGCAGCTCGGGTGAGACC.